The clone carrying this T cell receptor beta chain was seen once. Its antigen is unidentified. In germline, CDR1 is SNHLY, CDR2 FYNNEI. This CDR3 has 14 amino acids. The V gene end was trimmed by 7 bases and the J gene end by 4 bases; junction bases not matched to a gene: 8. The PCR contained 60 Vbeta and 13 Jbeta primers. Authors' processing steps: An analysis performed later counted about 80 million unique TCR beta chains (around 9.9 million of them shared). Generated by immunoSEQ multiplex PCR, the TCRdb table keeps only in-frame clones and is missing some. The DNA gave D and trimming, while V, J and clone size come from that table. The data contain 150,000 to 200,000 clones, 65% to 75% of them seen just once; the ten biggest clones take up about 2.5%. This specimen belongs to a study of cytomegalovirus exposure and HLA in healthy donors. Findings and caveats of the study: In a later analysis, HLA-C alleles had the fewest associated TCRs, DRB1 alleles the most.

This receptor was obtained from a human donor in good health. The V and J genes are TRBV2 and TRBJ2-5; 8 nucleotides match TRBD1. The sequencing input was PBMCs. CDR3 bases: TGTGCCAGCACCCTCACAGGGGGACGAGAGACCCAGTACTTC. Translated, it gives CASTLTGGRETQYF.